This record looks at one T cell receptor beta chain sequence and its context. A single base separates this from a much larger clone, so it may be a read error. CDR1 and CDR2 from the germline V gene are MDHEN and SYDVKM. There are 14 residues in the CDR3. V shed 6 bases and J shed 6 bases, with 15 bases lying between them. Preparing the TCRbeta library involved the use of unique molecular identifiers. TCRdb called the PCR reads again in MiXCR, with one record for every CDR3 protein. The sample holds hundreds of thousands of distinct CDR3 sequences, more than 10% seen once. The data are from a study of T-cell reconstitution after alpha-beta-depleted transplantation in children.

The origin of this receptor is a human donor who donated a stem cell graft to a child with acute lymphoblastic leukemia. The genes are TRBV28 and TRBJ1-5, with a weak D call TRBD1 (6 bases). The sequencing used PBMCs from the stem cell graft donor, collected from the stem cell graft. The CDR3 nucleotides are TGTGCCAGCAGGACAGGAGGACGGGGTCAGCCCCAGCATTTT. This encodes CASRTGGRGQPQHF.